Listed below are T cell receptor beta chains from one sample, sequenced in a study of CD8 T cells in Susac syndrome. TCRdb used MiXCR to reprocess the immunoSEQ multiplex PCR reads, holding one entry per CDR3 protein. The table includes about 150,000 distinct CDR3 sequences, about 94% detected once. Source material: CD8+ T cells from PBMCs. All receptors derive from a human donor with multiple sclerosis. Each CDR3 is given with its conserved first and last residue. Each record gives: clone size, D gene, J gene, CDR3 length, V gene, CDR3 DNA, CDR3 protein. The D gene is left open where the match is weak. A clone size is listed for some rows: how often the clone was seen (once, few, many), or a class if it is expanded.

clone size: .; D gene: TRBD1; J gene: TRBJ1-3; CDR3 length: 16; V gene: TRBV13; CDR3 DNA: TGTGCCAGCAGCAAAAACCGGGACAGCTCTGGAAACACCATATATTTT; CDR3 protein: CASSKNRDSSGNTIYF
clone size: .; D gene: .; J gene: TRBJ2-1; CDR3 length: 18; V gene: TRBV3-1; CDR3 DNA: TGTGCCAGCAGCCAAAGCTCGGGACACGGGAGAATCTACAATGAGCAGTTCTTC; CDR3 protein: CASSQSSGHGRIYNEQFF
clone size: .; D gene: .; J gene: TRBJ2-5; CDR3 length: 14; V gene: TRBV18; CDR3 DNA: TGTGCCAGCTCACCACGGCGGGGTCAAGAGACCCAGTACTTC; CDR3 protein: CASSPRRGQETQYF
clone size: .; D gene: .; J gene: TRBJ1-1; CDR3 length: 14; V gene: TRBV2; CDR3 DNA: TGTGCCTCCCGTTCCGGGGGCGAGAACACTGAAGCTTTCTTT; CDR3 protein: CASRSGGENTEAFF
clone size: few; D gene: .; J gene: TRBJ1-2; CDR3 length: 17; V gene: TRBV7-2; CDR3 DNA: TGTGCCAGCAGCTCCCTTGACGGCGAGGGCTTAAACTATGGCTACACCTTC; CDR3 protein: CASSSLDGEGLNYGYTF
clone size: .; D gene: .; J gene: TRBJ2-2; CDR3 length: 12; V gene: TRBV9; CDR3 DNA: TGTGCCAGCAGCGTACTTCCCGGGGAGCTGTTTTTT; CDR3 protein: CASSVLPGELFF
clone size: .; D gene: .; J gene: TRBJ2-2; CDR3 length: 11; V gene: TRBV20-1; CDR3 DNA: TGCAGTGCGGTTAGCTTCGGGGAGCTGTTTTTT; CDR3 protein: CSAVSFGELFF
clone size: .; D gene: TRBD2; J gene: TRBJ2-5; CDR3 length: 15; V gene: TRBV6-2/TRBV6-3; CDR3 DNA: TGTGCCAGCAGCCGGTCGGGAGGGGGCCAAGAGACCCAGTACTTC; CDR3 protein: CASSRSGGGQETQYF
clone size: .; D gene: .; J gene: TRBJ2-7; CDR3 length: 12; V gene: TRBV29-1; CDR3 DNA: TGCAGCGTTGCCACAGGATCCTACGAGCAGTACTTC; CDR3 protein: CSVATGSYEQYF
clone size: .; D gene: TRBD1; J gene: TRBJ1-1; CDR3 length: 13; V gene: TRBV20-1; CDR3 DNA: TGCAGTGCTAGGGGAAGAGGACAGGGTGAAGCTTTCTTT; CDR3 protein: CSARGRGQGEAFF
clone size: .; D gene: .; J gene: TRBJ2-5; CDR3 length: 14; V gene: TRBV12-5; CDR3 DNA: TGTGCTAGTGGTTCCCCGGGCGAAGGGGAGACCCAGTACTTC; CDR3 protein: CASGSPGEGETQYF
clone size: .; D gene: .; J gene: TRBJ2-1; CDR3 length: 15; V gene: TRBV29-1; CDR3 DNA: TGCAGCGTTGAAGCGTACAGGCAAACCTACAATGAGCAGTTCTTC; CDR3 protein: CSVEAYRQTYNEQFF
clone size: .; D gene: .; J gene: TRBJ2-2; CDR3 length: 15; V gene: TRBV27; CDR3 DNA: TGTGCCAGCAGGCCGTTGGAGCCCAACACCGGGGAGCTGTTTTTT; CDR3 protein: CASRPLEPNTGELFF
clone size: .; D gene: .; J gene: TRBJ1-2; CDR3 length: 11; V gene: TRBV7-9; CDR3 DNA: TGTGCCAGCAGCTTAGGAGAGGGGATCACCTTC; CDR3 protein: CASSLGEGITF
clone size: .; D gene: .; J gene: TRBJ2-1; CDR3 length: 12; V gene: TRBV11-3; CDR3 DNA: TGTGCCAGCGGCTACCCCTACAATGAGCAGTTCTTC; CDR3 protein: CASGYPYNEQFF
clone size: .; D gene: .; J gene: TRBJ1-2; CDR3 length: 14; V gene: TRBV12-3/TRBV12-4; CDR3 DNA: TGTGCCAGCAGTTCCCCAGGGACTGTCTATGGCTACACCTTC; CDR3 protein: CASSSPGTVYGYTF
clone size: .; D gene: .; J gene: TRBJ2-1; CDR3 length: 13; V gene: TRBV7-9; CDR3 DNA: TGTGCCAGCAGCTTAGATCCCTACAATGAGCAGTTCTTC; CDR3 protein: CASSLDPYNEQFF
clone size: .; D gene: TRBD1; J gene: TRBJ2-2; CDR3 length: 15; V gene: TRBV6-6; CDR3 DNA: TGTGCCAGCAGTTACGCCACAGGGGGCAGCAGGGAGCTGTTTTTT; CDR3 protein: CASSYATGGSRELFF
clone size: .; D gene: .; J gene: TRBJ2-3; CDR3 length: 15; V gene: TRBV9; CDR3 DNA: TGTGCCAGCAGCGCCGGGGGGCTAAGCACAGATACGCAGTATTTT; CDR3 protein: CASSAGGLSTDTQYF
clone size: .; D gene: TRBD1; J gene: TRBJ2-7; CDR3 length: 13; V gene: TRBV20-1; CDR3 DNA: TGCAGTGCTAGAGTCCGGACAGGGAACGAGCAGTACTTC; CDR3 protein: CSARVRTGNEQYF
clone size: .; D gene: .; J gene: TRBJ2-3; CDR3 length: 12; V gene: TRBV1; CDR3 DNA: TGCACCAGCAGCCAAGGGACAGATACGCAGTATTTT; CDR3 protein: CTSSQGTDTQYF
clone size: .; D gene: .; J gene: TRBJ1-1; CDR3 length: 13; V gene: TRBV7-3; CDR3 DNA: TGTGCCAGCAGCTTAAGTGGGGGTGTTGAAGCTTTCTTT; CDR3 protein: CASSLSGGVEAFF
clone size: once; D gene: .; J gene: TRBJ1-2; CDR3 length: 19; V gene: TRBV5-6; CDR3 DNA: TGTGCCAGCAGCTTGGCCTTGCCCCGGCAAAGACAGCTACTTTATGGCTACACCTTC; CDR3 protein: CASSLALPRQRQLLYGYTF
clone size: .; D gene: .; J gene: TRBJ1-1; CDR3 length: 13; V gene: TRBV20-1; CDR3 DNA: TGCAGTGCTAGAGAACTTCTTCGATTCGAAGCTTTCTTT; CDR3 protein: CSARELLRFEAFF
clone size: .; D gene: .; J gene: TRBJ2-7; CDR3 length: 14; V gene: TRBV7-9; CDR3 DNA: TGTGCCAGCAGCTTAGCAGAAAAGCCGGACGAGCAGTACTTC; CDR3 protein: CASSLAEKPDEQYF
clone size: .; D gene: .; J gene: TRBJ2-7; CDR3 length: 14; V gene: TRBV28; CDR3 DNA: TGTGCCAGCAGACCTCAGGTTCCCGGCTACGAGCAGTACTTC; CDR3 protein: CASRPQVPGYEQYF
clone size: .; D gene: TRBD1; J gene: TRBJ2-3; CDR3 length: 15; V gene: TRBV30; CDR3 DNA: TGTGCCTGGAGGCCGGGACAGGGCTTTCCAGATACGCAGTATTTT; CDR3 protein: CAWRPGQGFPDTQYF
clone size: .; D gene: .; J gene: TRBJ2-7; CDR3 length: 13; V gene: TRBV28; CDR3 DNA: TGTGCCAGCAATGAGAGTGGGGCCTACGAGCAGTACTTC; CDR3 protein: CASNESGAYEQYF
clone size: .; D gene: TRBD1; J gene: TRBJ1-2; CDR3 length: 13; V gene: TRBV29-1; CDR3 DNA: TGCAGCGACTGGGACAGCCGGAACTATGGCTACACCTTC; CDR3 protein: CSDWDSRNYGYTF
clone size: .; D gene: .; J gene: TRBJ2-1; CDR3 length: 12; V gene: TRBV20-1; CDR3 DNA: TGCAGTGCTAGCCCTGGGTGGGGTGAGCAGTTCTTC; CDR3 protein: CSASPGWGEQFF
clone size: .; D gene: .; J gene: TRBJ2-5; CDR3 length: 13; V gene: TRBV12-3/TRBV12-4; CDR3 DNA: TGTGCCAGCAGTTATTCCCGGGCGGAGACCCAGTACTTC; CDR3 protein: CASSYSRAETQYF
clone size: .; D gene: .; J gene: TRBJ2-1; CDR3 length: 12; V gene: TRBV5-1; CDR3 DNA: TGCGCCAGCAGCTTGCCCAGTAGGGAGCAGTTCTTC; CDR3 protein: CASSLPSREQFF
clone size: .; D gene: TRBD1; J gene: TRBJ1-2; CDR3 length: 15; V gene: TRBV13; CDR3 DNA: TGTGCCAGCAGCTTTACTCGACAGGGGGCTGCTGGCTACACCTTC; CDR3 protein: CASSFTRQGAAGYTF
clone size: .; D gene: .; J gene: TRBJ1-2; CDR3 length: 13; V gene: TRBV12-5; CDR3 DNA: TGTGCTAGTGGTTTGGGAGCGGTCGGGGAATTCACCTTC; CDR3 protein: CASGLGAVGEFTF
clone size: .; D gene: .; J gene: TRBJ2-5; CDR3 length: 13; V gene: TRBV27; CDR3 DNA: TGTGCCAGCAGTTTAGCGGACCAAGAGACCCAGTACTTC; CDR3 protein: CASSLADQETQYF
clone size: once; D gene: .; J gene: TRBJ2-6; CDR3 length: 15; V gene: TRBV5-1; CDR3 DNA: TGCGCCAGCAGCTCTTCGGGAACTGGGGCCAACGTCCTGACTTTC; CDR3 protein: CASSSSGTGANVLTF
clone size: .; D gene: TRBD1; J gene: TRBJ2-7; CDR3 length: 14; V gene: TRBV9; CDR3 DNA: TGTGCCAGCAGCGCAAGGACAGGGAGTTACGAGCAGTACTTC; CDR3 protein: CASSARTGSYEQYF
clone size: .; D gene: .; J gene: TRBJ2-7; CDR3 length: 11; V gene: TRBV28; CDR3 DNA: TGTGCCAGCAGTTTAAGCCACTCGCAGTACTTC; CDR3 protein: CASSLSHSQYF
clone size: .; D gene: .; J gene: TRBJ1-1; CDR3 length: 13; V gene: TRBV5-6; CDR3 DNA: TGTGCCAGCAGCTCTCCGGGGGGGTCTGAAGCTTTCTTT; CDR3 protein: CASSSPGGSEAFF
clone size: .; D gene: .; J gene: TRBJ1-5; CDR3 length: 14; V gene: TRBV27; CDR3 DNA: TGTGCCAGCAGTTCTGAACATAACGGTGGGCCCCAGCATTTT; CDR3 protein: CASSSEHNGGPQHF
clone size: .; D gene: .; J gene: TRBJ2-7; CDR3 length: 13; V gene: TRBV10-2; CDR3 DNA: TGCGCCAGCAGTGAGGGGCCAATTGACGAGCAGTACTTC; CDR3 protein: CASSEGPIDEQYF
clone size: .; D gene: .; J gene: TRBJ2-3; CDR3 length: 16; V gene: TRBV6-5; CDR3 DNA: TGTGCCAGCAGTTACTCGGAGGGGTTCGGGACAGATACGCAGTATTTT; CDR3 protein: CASSYSEGFGTDTQYF
clone size: .; D gene: TRBD2; J gene: TRBJ2-1; CDR3 length: 15; V gene: TRBV29-1; CDR3 DNA: TGCAGCGTCCCCAGAGAAGCGGGAACTTACAATGAGCAGTTCTTC; CDR3 protein: CSVPREAGTYNEQFF
clone size: .; D gene: TRBD1; J gene: TRBJ1-6; CDR3 length: 16; V gene: TRBV5-6; CDR3 DNA: TGTGCCAGCAGCCAAAGGGACAGGGTTCGGGATTCACCCCTCCACTTT; CDR3 protein: CASSQRDRVRDSPLHF
clone size: .; D gene: TRBD1; J gene: TRBJ2-7; CDR3 length: 14; V gene: TRBV12-3/TRBV12-4; CDR3 DNA: TGTGCCAGCAGTTTTCAGGGACAGGCCTACGAGCAGTACTTC; CDR3 protein: CASSFQGQAYEQYF
clone size: few; D gene: TRBD2; J gene: TRBJ2-2; CDR3 length: 15; V gene: TRBV12-3/TRBV12-4; CDR3 DNA: TGTGCCAGCAGTTGGACTAGCGGGAACACCGGGGAGCTGTTTTTT; CDR3 protein: CASSWTSGNTGELFF
clone size: .; D gene: .; J gene: TRBJ1-1; CDR3 length: 13; V gene: TRBV25-1; CDR3 DNA: TGTGCCAGCAGTGTCCGGATGAACACTGAAGCTTTCTTT; CDR3 protein: CASSVRMNTEAFF
clone size: .; D gene: .; J gene: TRBJ1-1; CDR3 length: 12; V gene: TRBV7-9; CDR3 DNA: TGTGCCAGCAGCCGTTGGGGGACTGAAGCTTTCTTT; CDR3 protein: CASSRWGTEAFF
clone size: .; D gene: .; J gene: TRBJ2-1; CDR3 length: 15; V gene: TRBV29-1; CDR3 DNA: TGCAGCGTCGGTGGAGGGGGTGTCTCCTACAATGAGCAGTTCTTC; CDR3 protein: CSVGGGGVSYNEQFF
clone size: .; D gene: .; J gene: TRBJ1-1; CDR3 length: 15; V gene: TRBV4-2; CDR3 DNA: TGTGCCAGCAGCCAAGATCGGGCACGGAACACTGAAGCTTTCTTT; CDR3 protein: CASSQDRARNTEAFF
clone size: .; D gene: .; J gene: TRBJ2-7; CDR3 length: 15; V gene: TRBV7-6; CDR3 DNA: TGTGCCAGCAGCTTAGAAGGCAGCCCAACCTACGAGCAGTACTTC; CDR3 protein: CASSLEGSPTYEQYF
clone size: .; D gene: .; J gene: TRBJ2-1; CDR3 length: 12; V gene: TRBV6-6; CDR3 DNA: TGTGCCAGCAGGCCCACGGGCTATGAGCAGTTCTTC; CDR3 protein: CASRPTGYEQFF
clone size: .; D gene: .; J gene: TRBJ2-3; CDR3 length: 16; V gene: TRBV11-2; CDR3 DNA: TGTGCCAGCAGCTTCTTAGAGGTTTCCGCGAGGGATACGCAGTATTTT; CDR3 protein: CASSFLEVSARDTQYF